The 16 T cell receptor beta chains listed next were all sequenced from one sample in a study of CXCR4 blockade with PD-1 therapy in pancreatic cancer. Measured with immunoSEQ multiplex PCR; TCRdb has only the in-frame clones, and not every one. The sample yields thousands of clones, 57% seen once. Specimen: tumor tissue. The receptors here all came from a human donor with pancreatic ductal adenocarcinoma.

V and J are TRBV9 and TRBJ2-5, with D possibly matching TRBD2 (7 bases). Germline V gives CDR1 SGDLS, CDR2 YYNGEE. V lost 4 bases to trimming and J lost 4 bases, with 14 bases between them. CDR3 size: 14 residues. CDR3 sequence reads: CASSPPGGPETQYF. CDR3 bases: TGTGCCAGCAGCCCCCCCGGGGGGCCAGAGACCCAGTACTTC. Drawing the rest from reference TRBV9 and TRBJ2-5, the complete variable domain is DSGVTQTPKHLITATGQRVTLRCSPRSGDLSVYWYQQSLDQGLQFLIQYYNGEERAKGNILERFSAQQFPDLHSELNLSSLELGDSALYFCASSPPGGPETQYFGPGTRLLVL.

This clone was recorded once. The rearrangement joins TRBV5-1 to TRBJ2-3, with 8 positions matching TRBD2. In germline, CDR1 is SGHRS, CDR2 YFSETQ. CDR3 size: 14 residues. Trimming removed 2 bases from V and 3 bases from J; junction bases left unmatched: 2. CDR3 nucleotide sequence: TGCGCCAGCAGCTTAGCTAGCGGGACAGATACGCAGTATTTT. Its protein is CASSLASGTDTQYF.

V gene TRBV29-1 combines with J gene TRBJ2-5; TRBD2 might be the D (6 bases). The V gene lost 2 bases and the J gene lost 4 bases, with 20 bases spanning the gap. The CDR3 consists of 16 residues. Germline CDR1 SQVTM, CDR2 ANQGSEA. In DNA, the CDR3 is TGCAGCGTTGAATGGGGAACGGGCTCGGGGGTAGAGACCCAGTACTTC. Protein sequence: CSVEWGTGSGVETQYF.

This chain links TRBV30 with TRBJ2-3; 7 bases fit TRBD2. V gave up 1 base and J gave up 8 bases; unmatched junction bases: 9. The CDR3 has 14 amino acids. CDR1 GTSNPN and CDR2 SVGIG come from the germline V gene (reference sequence). CDR3 nucleotides: TGTGCCTGGAGTGGCGGGGCGGGAGCCCGTACGCAGTATTTT. As protein: CAWSGGAGARTQYF.

CDR3 DNA sequence: TGTGCCAGTAGTATCGAGGGACAGTTCACAGATACGCAGTATTTT. It translates to CASSIEGQFTDTQYF. The chain couples TRBV19 to TRBJ2-3, with 7 nucleotides matching TRBD1. Losses at the gene ends were 3 bases for V and 2 bases for J; bases not matched to a gene: 5. The germline CDR1 and CDR2 sequences are LNHDA and SQIVND (reference sequence). The CDR3 length is 15 residues. The whole variable domain, filled in from reference TRBV19 and TRBJ2-3, reads DGGITQSPKYLFRKEGQNVTLSCEQNLNHDAMYWYRQDPGQGLRLIYYSQIVNDFQKGDIAEGYSVSREKKESFPLTVTSAQKNPTAFYLCASSIEGQFTDTQYFGPGTRLTVL.

In nucleotides, the CDR3 is TGCGCCAGCAGGACAGGGTACACTGAAGCTTTCTTT. Translating it yields CASRTGYTEAFF. This chain connects TRBV10-2 to TRBJ1-1; 7 positions agree with TRBD1. The V segment lost 6 bases and the J segment 3 bases; nucleotides outside the gene matches: 1. The CDR3 spans 12 residues. Germline CDR1 reads WSHSY; CDR2 reads SAAADI.

This clone was observed a handful of times. This chain uses TRBV11-3 with TRBJ2-6; D call uncertain. The germline CDR1 and CDR2 sequences are SGHNT and YENEEA. V dropped 3 bases and J dropped 0 bases, with 9 bases sitting between them. The CDR3 sequence is 16 residues long. CDR3 sequence (DNA): TGTGCCAGCAGCTTCACCGAAAGCTCTGGGGCCAACGTCCTGACTTTC. It is translated as CASSFTESSGANVLTF.

This sequence joins TRBV11-3 and TRBJ2-5, with a possible D match to TRBD1 (7 bases). Trimming took 1 base from V and 7 from J, leaving 13 bases between them. This CDR3 is 14 amino acids long. In germline, CDR1 is SGHNT, CDR2 YENEEA. The DNA for the CDR3 is TGTGCCAGCAGCTTAGGTTCCCAGGGGGGGACCCAGTACTTC. It encodes CASSLGSQGGTQYF.

This clone was detected a few times. V usage is TRBV23-1 and J usage is TRBJ1-2, with a weak D call TRBD1 (5 bases). TRBV23-1 is sorted into the ORF group, with uncertain function. The CDR3 totals 13 residues. Trimming shortened V by 0 bases and J by 8 bases, and 10 bases separated the two germline ends. The CDR3 region has the DNA TGCGCCAGCAGTCAATCGGAGGGGAACGGCTACACCTTC. Translation gives CASSQSEGNGYTF.

This sequence joins TRBV14 and TRBJ1-1, with D perhaps TRBD1 (5 bases). Trimming pared 2 bases from V and 5 bases from J, leaving 15 bases between. The CDR3 contains 15 residues. Germline CDR1 is SGHDN and CDR2 is FVKESK. Here the CDR3 reads CASSQRRDVATEAFF. Written as DNA, the CDR3 is TGTGCCAGCAGCCAACGCCGGGACGTAGCGACTGAAGCTTTCTTT.

V usage is TRBV5-1 and J usage is TRBJ2-1; 9 bases match TRBD1. This CDR3 is built from 17 residues. Per the germline V gene, CDR1 is SGHRS and CDR2 is YFSETQ. The V gene end was trimmed by 0 bases and the J gene end by 4 bases; junction bases not matched to a gene: 8. Written as DNA, the CDR3 is TGCGCCAGCAGCTTGGGATTTAGGGACAGGGAATACAATGAGCAGTTCTTC. It translates to CASSLGFRDREYNEQFF. Filled out from reference TRBV5-1 and TRBJ2-1, the complete variable domain reads KAGVTQTPRYLIKTRGQQVTLSCSPISGHRSVSWYQQTPGQGLQFLFEYFSETQRNKGNFPGRFSGRQFSNSRSEMNVSTLELGDSALYLCASSLGFRDREYNEQFFGPGTRLTVL.

The chain combines TRBV27 with TRBJ2-7; D might be TRBD2 (7 bases). CDR3 length equals 12 residues. V lost 6 bases, J lost 6 bases, and 12 bases lay in between. CDR1 MNHEY and CDR2 SMNVEV come from the germline V gene (reference sequence). CDR3 amino acids: CASSQGGGEQYF. CDR3 DNA: TGTGCCAGCAGCCAAGGGGGGGGCGAGCAGTACTTC.

The chain uses TRBV7-4 and TRBJ2-3; 9 nucleotides match TRBD2. Germline lookup yields CDR1 SGHVT and CDR2 SQSDAQ. After removal of 8 bases from V and 5 bases from J, the junction contained 5 bases not matched to a gene. There are 13 residues in the CDR3. The CDR3 reads CASSGLAGDTQYF. CDR3 DNA sequence: TGTGCCAGCTCGGGACTAGCTGGAGATACGCAGTATTTT.

This clone was found a few times. The chain combines TRBV6-7 with TRBJ2-7; 12 positions match TRBD2. TRBV6-7 is noted as an ORF with a role that remains uncertain. J was trimmed by 1 base and V by 5 bases; bases with no gene match: 12. CDR3 length equals 18 residues. The CDR3 DNA is TGTGCCAGCAGTGAAGGGGGGGCAGGGACTAGCGGGTCCTACGAGCAGTACTTC. This sequence encodes CASSEGGAGTSGSYEQYF.

The chain has TRBV30 and TRBJ1-1, with D maybe TRBD1 (6 bases). Germline V gene sequence: CDR1 GTSNPN, CDR2 SVGIG (reference sequence). CDR3 length: 14 amino acids. V was trimmed by 3 bases and J by 4 bases, leaving 15 bases between them. This CDR3 is CAWSFLRGSTEAFF. The CDR3 bases are TGTGCCTGGAGCTTCCTCAGGGGCAGCACTGAAGCTTTCTTT.

The chain recombines TRBV11-3 with TRBJ2-4; TRBD2 matches at 7 bases. CDR3 length: 18 residues. Trimming took 2 bases from V and 6 from J; bases not matched to a gene: 16. Germline V gene data show CDR1 as SGHNT and CDR2 as YENEEA. The CDR3 sequence: CASSLNGRTTGRGNIQYF. CDR3 nucleotide sequence: TGTGCCAGCAGCTTAAATGGGAGGACAACGGGGAGGGGAAACATTCAGTACTTC.